This entry lists 30 T cell receptor beta chains sequenced from one sample in a study of CD8+ T cells in alopecia areata. In each case, RNA was isolated and then reverse transcribed into cDNA as the sequencing template. Only in-frame clones appear in the TCRdb table, and some are missing; sequencing was by immunoSEQ multiplex PCR. The sample lists about 190,000 clones, around 60% occurring once. The treatment is: oral pan-JAK inhibitor, 5-10 mg twice daily. The sequencing used CD8+ T cells sorted from blood, collected at week 24, from a patient treated with tofacitinib. These receptors came from a human donor with alopecia areata.

The chain has TRBV7-9 and TRBJ2-4; either TRBD1 or TRBD2 may supply D (5 bases each). V was clipped by 7 bases and J by 9 bases, with 13 bases between them. The V gene's germline CDR1 is SEHNR and CDR2 FQNEAQ (reference sequence). The CDR3 extends over 12 amino acids. The CDR3 DNA reads TGTGCCAGCACCGGGACGTCTGCCATTCAGTACTTC. Translated, it gives CASTGTSAIQYF.

This clone was seen a few times. This chain links TRBV7-9 with TRBJ2-2, with D maybe TRBD1 (5 bases). The germline V gene has CDR1 SEHNR and CDR2 FQNEAQ (reference sequence). The CDR3 spans 15 residues. Trimming took off 3 bases at V and 6 bases at J, with 14 bases between the two ends. The CDR3 DNA is TGTGCCAGCAGCTTCGGCAGGGCCCAAGCCGGGGAGCTGTTTTTT. Amino acids: CASSFGRAQAGELFF.

This clone occurred a few times. The chain uses TRBV11-2 and TRBJ2-7; D is possibly TRBD1 (6 bases). This CDR3 comprises 14 residues. Germline lookup yields CDR1 SGHAT and CDR2 FQNNGV. V was shortened by 2 bases and J by 4 bases, with 12 bases between the two germline ends. This CDR3 is CASSLSWTEYEQYF. The CDR3 DNA is TGTGCCAGCAGCTTATCCTGGACAGAATACGAGCAGTACTTC.

V gene TRBV7-9 combines with J gene TRBJ2-7; 7 bases line up with TRBD1. Germline loops: CDR1 SEHNR, CDR2 FQNEAQ (reference sequence). The CDR3 length is 14 residues. V lost 5 bases, J lost 3 bases, and 7 bases stayed unmatched. For the CDR3, the DNA is TGTGCCAGCAGCCCCGCGGACAGGTTCTACGAGCAGTACTTC. The encoded protein is CASSPADRFYEQYF. Full variable domain (outside the CDR3, taken from reference TRBV7-9 and TRBJ2-7): DTGVSQNPRHKITKRGQNVTFRCDPISEHNRLYWYRQTLGQGPEFLTYFQNEAQLEKSRLLSDRFSAERPKGSFSTLEIQRTEQGDSAMYLCASSPADRFYEQYFGPGTRLTVT.

This chain connects TRBV30 to TRBJ1-1; 7 bases map to TRBD1. J lost 2 bases, V lost 0 bases, and 12 bases had no gene match. Germline lookup yields CDR1 GTSNPN and CDR2 SVGIG (reference sequence). CDR3 size: 17 residues. In DNA, the CDR3 is TGTGCCTGGAGTGTATACCCCCCAGACAGGGCTAACACTGAAGCTTTCTTT. Its translation: CAWSVYPPDRANTEAFF.

The V gene is TRBV15, the J gene TRBJ1-4; D not resolved. This CDR3 has 12 amino acids. Trimming stripped 8 bases from V and 8 bases from J, with 12 bases between. CDR1 is LNHNV, CDR2 YYDKDF, per germline (reference sequence). The CDR3 reads CATGEGREKLFF. In nucleotides, the CDR3 is TGTGCCACCGGGGAGGGAAGGGAAAAACTGTTTTTT.

V and J are TRBV12-5 and TRBJ2-2, with D perhaps matching TRBD1 (6 bases). This CDR3 has 14 residues. The germline V gene encodes CDR1 LGHNT and CDR2 FRNRAP. Trimming removed 3 bases from V and 5 bases from J, with 10 bases in between. The CDR3 region has the DNA TGTGCTAGTGGTTTCACAGGGAAAACCGGGGAGCTGTTTTTT. It encodes CASGFTGKTGELFF.

The J gene is TRBJ2-3, the V gene TRBV9; 7 nucleotides line up with TRBD1. There are 15 residues in the CDR3. The germline V gene encodes CDR1 SGDLS and CDR2 YYNGEE. J was trimmed by 2 bases and V by 3 bases; bases with no gene match: 6. CDR3 amino acids: CASSASGTATDTQYF. CDR3 nucleotides: TGTGCCAGCAGCGCCAGTGGGACAGCCACAGATACGCAGTATTTT.

The chain uses TRBV13 and TRBJ1-2; no firm D call. The germline CDR1 and CDR2 sequences are PRHDT and FYEKMQ (reference sequence). V was clipped by 0 bases and J by 1 base, with 18 bases between them. The CDR3 contains 18 residues. The CDR3 spells CASSLGREGSGHNYGYTF. CDR3 coding DNA: TGTGCCAGCAGCTTAGGCCGTGAAGGGTCGGGTCATAACTATGGCTACACCTTC.

CDR3 bases: TGTGCCTGGGACCGGGGACGGCCGAACACTGAAGCTTTCTTT. Residues: CAWDRGRPNTEAFF. The rearrangement joins TRBV30 to TRBJ1-1; D perhaps matches TRBD1 (5 bases). The germline V gene has CDR1 GTSNPN and CDR2 SVGIG (reference sequence). Between the trimmed V and J ends, which lost 5 bases and 1 base, there was a span of 14 bases. This CDR3 has 14 amino acids.

This rearrangement joins TRBV2 to TRBJ2-1; no firm D call. Trimming took 0 bases from V and 6 from J, leaving 3 bases between them. The CDR3 is 12 residues long. Germline values: CDR1 SNHLY, CDR2 FYNNEI. CDR3 amino acids: CASSEASNEQFF. CDR3 sequence (DNA): TGTGCCAGCAGTGAAGCGAGCAATGAGCAGTTCTTC.

The chain carries TRBV7-9 and TRBJ2-7; TRBD1 matches 9 bases. This CDR3 comprises 15 residues. Trimming removed 3 bases from V and 2 bases from J; junction bases left unmatched: 5. From germline, CDR1 is SEHNR and CDR2 FQNEAQ (reference sequence). The CDR3, as DNA: TGTGCCAGCAGCTTTTGGGGACAGGGAGCCTACGAGCAGTACTTC. This translates into CASSFWGQGAYEQYF.

The chain joins TRBV30 to TRBJ2-3; the D gene is possibly TRBD1 (5 bases). This CDR3 has 13 residues. Germline V gives CDR1 GTSNPN, CDR2 SVGIG (reference sequence). The V gene lost 4 bases and the J gene lost 0 bases, with 8 bases spanning the gap. CDR3 loop: CAWTGLSTDTQYF. DNA of the CDR3: TGTGCCTGGACAGGGTTGAGCACAGATACGCAGTATTTT.

This chain uses TRBV29-1 with TRBJ2-7; D ambiguous. Germline V gives CDR1 SQVTM, CDR2 ANQGSEA. The CDR3 sequence is 14 residues long. V was clipped by 0 bases and J by 2 bases, with 11 bases between them. This chain's CDR3 is CSVEDRAFTYEQYF. The CDR3 DNA reads TGCAGCGTTGAAGATCGAGCCTTTACCTACGAGCAGTACTTC.

This clone turned up a few times. The chain couples TRBV30 to TRBJ1-2; D gene ambiguous. Germline CDR1 is GTSNPN and CDR2 is SVGIG (reference sequence). V gave up 5 bases and J gave up 6 bases, with 19 bases separating them. This CDR3 has 14 residues. CDR3 in DNA: TGTGCCTGGGGACTTATTGTGGCGGAGGATGGCTACACCTTC. This translates into CAWGLIVAEDGYTF.

The CDR3: CATLGAYNEQFF. CDR3 sequence (DNA): TGTGCCACTCTGGGGGCCTACAATGAGCAGTTCTTC. The rearrangement joins TRBV2 to TRBJ2-1; D may be TRBD1 or TRBD2 (5 bases each). This CDR3 has 12 residues. The germline V gene encodes CDR1 SNHLY and CDR2 FYNNEI. V gave up 10 bases and J gave up 2 bases, with 9 bases separating them.

V usage is TRBV19 and J usage is TRBJ1-2; D gene ambiguous. The CDR3 runs to 12 residues. V was cut by 8 bases and J by 2 bases, with 9 bases left in between. Germline CDR1 LNHDA, CDR2 SQIVND (reference sequence). In DNA, the CDR3 is TGTGCCAGTTTGAACACAAACTATGGCTACACCTTC. Translating gives CASLNTNYGYTF.

This clone showed up just a few times. V gene TRBV29-1 combines with J gene TRBJ2-3; 8 nucleotides line up with TRBD2. With V trimmed by 4 bases and J by 1 base, 4 bases remained unmatched. The CDR3 sequence is 14 residues long. Germline V gives CDR1 SQVTM, CDR2 ANQGSEA. CDR3 residues: CSVVFGRGTDTQYF. CDR3 DNA sequence: TGCAGCGTTGTGTTCGGGAGGGGCACAGATACGCAGTATTTT.

J is TRBJ1-1 and V is TRBV27; no definite D call. The germline V gene has CDR1 MNHEY and CDR2 SMNVEV (reference sequence). This CDR3 has 12 residues. V was cut by 7 bases and J by 5 bases, with 11 bases left in between. Here the CDR3 reads CASISPETEAFF. CDR3 bases: TGTGCCAGCATTAGTCCGGAAACTGAAGCTTTCTTT.

This clone was picked up a small number of times. V and J are TRBV7-8 and TRBJ1-6; D possibly corresponds to TRBD1 (5 bases). Germline V CDR1 and CDR2: SGHVS, FQNEAQ. The CDR3 runs to 17 residues. Between the trimmed V and J ends, which lost 5 bases and 8 bases, there was a span of 22 bases. CDR3: CASSLQAGVGVYSPLHF. The DNA of the CDR3 is TGTGCCAGCAGCCTACAAGCGGGGGTAGGCGTATATTCACCCCTCCACTTT.

This clone has more than one count but fewer than ten. This rearrangement joins TRBV19 to TRBJ2-5, with 10 bases that match TRBD2. Trimming took 5 bases from V and 2 from J; bases not matched to a gene: 5. The CDR3 is 15 residues long. The V gene's germline CDR1 is LNHDA and CDR2 SQIVND (reference sequence). CDR3 in DNA: TGTGCCAGTAGTGATCGGACTAGCGGACAAGAGACCCAGTACTTC. Protein: CASSDRTSGQETQYF. Full variable domain (outside the CDR3, taken from reference TRBV19 and TRBJ2-5): DGGITQSPKYLFRKEGQNVTLSCEQNLNHDAMYWYRQDPGQGLRLIYYSQIVNDFQKGDIAEGYSVSREKKESFPLTVTSAQKNPTAFYLCASSDRTSGQETQYFGPGTRLLVL.

The chain combines TRBV7-9 with TRBJ2-4; D is tentatively TRBD1 or TRBD2 (6 bases each). The CDR3 is 14 residues long. V was cut by 6 bases and J by 6 bases, with 15 bases left in between. CDR1 and CDR2 (germline): SEHNR, FQNEAQ (reference sequence). The DNA for the CDR3 is TGTGCCAGCAGTTGGGGGGCTAGAGGAAACATTCAGTACTTC. Translated: CASSWGARGNIQYF.

V is TRBV4-2 and J is TRBJ1-1; unclear D gene. The CDR3 runs to 12 residues. The germline V gene has CDR1 LGHNA and CDR2 YNFKEQ. The V end lost 1 base, the J end lost 7 bases, and 7 bases lay between the germline ends. The CDR3 loop is CASSQGAFEAFF. The CDR3 DNA sequence: TGTGCCAGCAGCCAAGGTGCATTTGAAGCTTTCTTT.

A word on this clone: Other DNA sequences in this sample translate to the same CDR3. The chain uses TRBV9 and TRBJ1-1; no definite D call. Per the germline V gene, CDR1 is SGDLS and CDR2 is YYNGEE. Between the trimmed V and J ends, which lost 4 bases and 10 bases, there was a span of 8 bases. CDR3 length: 10 amino acids. The CDR3 DNA reads as TGTGCCAGCAGCCCACGAGGAGCTTTCTTT. Its translation is CASSPRGAFF.

The chain links TRBV27 to TRBJ2-1; no clear D. V lost 5 bases to trimming and J lost 6 bases, with 14 bases between them. The germline V gene has CDR1 MNHEY and CDR2 SMNVEV (reference sequence). The CDR3 covers 14 residues. The CDR3 loop reads CASSAGPPPNEQFF. DNA of the CDR3: TGTGCCAGCAGTGCCGGGCCTCCCCCCAATGAGCAGTTCTTC.

The chain recombines TRBV29-1 with TRBJ1-1, with 9 bases that match TRBD1. Germline assignment: CDR1 SQVTM and CDR2 ANQGSEA. The CDR3 runs to 11 residues. V lost 6 bases, J lost 11 bases, and 7 bases stayed unmatched. CDR3 sequence reads: CSVSRQGGAFF. Here the CDR3 DNA reads TGCAGCGTCTCTAGACAGGGGGGGGCTTTCTTT.

This clone turned up a few times. The CDR3 nucleotides are TGTGCCAGCTCAAGAGGGAAGTGGGAGACCCAGTACTTC. Protein product: CASSRGKWETQYF. The rearrangement links TRBV27 to TRBJ2-5, with D possibly TRBD2 on 5 matching bases. The CDR3 runs to 13 residues. The V end was cut by 8 bases, the J end by 5 bases, with 15 bases between. Germline assignment: CDR1 MNHEY and CDR2 SMNVEV (reference sequence).

This clone was observed a handful of times. The V and J genes are TRBV30 and TRBJ2-7; D might be TRBD2 (6 bases). CDR3 size: 12 residues. With 1 base removed from V and 4 bases from J, the gap between germline ends came to 8 bases. CDR1 GTSNPN and CDR2 SVGIG come from the germline V gene (reference sequence). The CDR3 spells CAWSGDSYEQYF. The CDR3, as DNA: TGTGCCTGGAGTGGGGACTCTTACGAGCAGTACTTC.

This chain connects TRBV7-8 to TRBJ1-1, with D perhaps TRBD1 (6 bases). CDR3 length: 14 residues. Germline CDR1 reads SGHVS; CDR2 reads FQNEAQ. Trimming removed 2 bases from V and 5 bases from J, with 12 bases in between. The CDR3 DNA sequence: TGTGCCAGCAGCTTAACGGGGGCAGGGACTGAAGCTTTCTTT. Amino acid sequence: CASSLTGAGTEAFF.

This clone came up a few times. J is TRBJ2-5 and V is TRBV7-3; D is possibly TRBD2 (6 bases). Trimming took 4 bases from V and 2 from J, leaving 8 bases between them. The germline V gene has CDR1 SGHTA and CDR2 FQGTGA. The CDR3 is 13 amino acids. The CDR3, as DNA: TGTGCCAGCAGCTCCGGGGGACAAGAGACCCAGTACTTC. Protein sequence: CASSSGGQETQYF.